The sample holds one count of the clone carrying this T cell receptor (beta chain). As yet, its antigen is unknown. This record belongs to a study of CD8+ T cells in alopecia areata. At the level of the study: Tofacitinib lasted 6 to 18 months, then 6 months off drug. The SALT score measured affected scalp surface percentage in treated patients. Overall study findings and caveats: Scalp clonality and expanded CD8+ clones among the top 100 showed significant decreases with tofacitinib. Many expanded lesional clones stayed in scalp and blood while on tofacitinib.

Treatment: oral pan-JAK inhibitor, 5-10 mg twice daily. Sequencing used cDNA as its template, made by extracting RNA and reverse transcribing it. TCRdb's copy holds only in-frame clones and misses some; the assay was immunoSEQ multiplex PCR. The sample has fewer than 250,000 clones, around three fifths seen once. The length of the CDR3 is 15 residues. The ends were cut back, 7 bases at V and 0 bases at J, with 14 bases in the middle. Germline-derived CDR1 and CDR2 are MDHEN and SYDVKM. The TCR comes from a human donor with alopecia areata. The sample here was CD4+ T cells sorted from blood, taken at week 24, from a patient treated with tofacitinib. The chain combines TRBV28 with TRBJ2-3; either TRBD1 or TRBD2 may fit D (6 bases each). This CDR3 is CASTLGGASTDTQYF. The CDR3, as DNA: TGTGCCAGCACCCTGGGGGGCGCGAGCACAGATACGCAGTATTTT. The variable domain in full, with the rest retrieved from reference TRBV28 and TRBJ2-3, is DVKVTQSSRYLVKRTGEKVFLECVQDMDHENMFWYRQDPGLGLRLIYFSYDVKMKEKGDIPEGYSVSREKKERFSLILESASTNQTSMYLCASTLGGASTDTQYFGPGTRLTVL.